This T cell receptor beta chain was documented in a study of blood T cell repertoires in COVID-19. For the study at large: The study drew acute and convalescent COVID-19 samples from the United States, Italy and Spain. From T cells, B-cell-depleted T cells, or PBMCs came the material, which was cDNA or gDNA.

Germline assignment: CDR1 LNHDA and CDR2 SQIVND (reference sequence). V dropped 5 bases and J dropped 2; count of bases not matched to a gene: 3. There are 15 residues in the CDR3. As processed by the authors: Estimation of nucleated cell counts was performed using reference gene primer amplification. Produced via immunoSEQ multiplex PCR; TCRdb's table is partial and in-frame only. V and J calls and clone size follow that table, whereas D and trimming were derived from the DNA. The data hold 150,000 to 200,000 clones, with roughly 90% observed a single time. V is TRBV19 and J is TRBJ2-2; TRBD1 aligns across 9 bases. The specimen sequenced was peripheral blood. The receptor was isolated from a man between 18 and 35 years old with acute or convalescent COVID-19. As DNA, the CDR3 is TGTGCCAGTAGTTCGGGACAGGGAAACACCGGGGAGCTGTTTTTT. It translates to CASSSGQGNTGELFF.